Below, 29 T cell receptor beta chains from the same sample are listed, as sequenced in a study of blood T cell repertoires in COVID-19. Sequencing was performed with immunoSEQ multiplex PCR; in TCRdb, only in-frame clones are kept and a portion is missing. Here the sample spans more than 150,000 clones, around nine tenths being singletons. Sequencing was done on a sample of peripheral blood. All receptors come from a man aged 35-49 years with active or convalescent COVID-19.

This clone has only a few counts. The chain uses TRBV7-2 and TRBJ2-7; 10 nucleotides align to TRBD1. From germline, CDR1 is SGHTA and CDR2 FQGNSA. J was trimmed by 3 bases and V by 7 bases; bases with no gene match: 9. The CDR3 covers 15 residues. The CDR3 bases are TGTGCCAGCACTACTTCCGGGACAGGGGTCTACGAGCAGTACTTC. This sequence encodes CASTTSGTGVYEQYF.

The chain joins TRBV13 to TRBJ1-1, with a tentative D call TRBD1 (6 bases). Per germline, CDR1 PRHDT and CDR2 FYEKMQ (reference sequence). V lost 5 bases to trimming and J lost 5 bases, with 18 bases between them. This CDR3 has 15 amino acids. The CDR3 DNA sequence: TGTGCCAGCAGCATACCACAGGGAGCCGGGACTGAAGCTTTCTTT. Encoded protein: CASSIPQGAGTEAFF.

V and J are TRBV30 and TRBJ1-4, with TRBD1 matching 8 bases. The CDR3 sequence is 13 residues long. Germline loops: CDR1 GTSNPN, CDR2 SVGIG (reference sequence). V shed 4 bases, J shed 8 bases, and the junction held 6 bases outside the gene matches. The CDR3 sequence is CAWNRGTGEKLFF. CDR3 sequence (DNA): TGTGCCTGGAACCGCGGGACAGGCGAAAAACTGTTTTTT.

J is TRBJ2-1 and V is TRBV7-3; D is possibly TRBD2 (5 bases). With 5 bases removed from V and 0 bases from J, the gap between germline ends came to 11 bases. Germline lookup yields CDR1 SGHTA and CDR2 FQGTGA. The CDR3 is 15 residues long. The CDR3, as DNA: TGTGCCAGCAGCACATGGGAGAGCTCCTACAATGAGCAGTTCTTC. Its protein product is CASSTWESSYNEQFF.

The rearrangement joins TRBV28 to TRBJ1-5; 7 nucleotides line up with TRBD1. Germline V gene lookup returns CDR1 MDHEN and CDR2 SYDVKM. The CDR3 sequence is 12 residues long. The V and J ends lost 5 bases and 13 bases, in that order; junction bases with no gene match: 8. CDR3 sequence: CASSPGTEAQHF. CDR3 DNA sequence: TGTGCCAGCAGTCCCGGGACAGAGGCGCAGCATTTT.

This chain connects TRBV7-2 to TRBJ1-2; no definite D call. The CDR3 totals 11 residues. From germline, CDR1 is SGHTA and CDR2 FQGNSA. V dropped 3 bases and J dropped 7 bases, with 6 bases sitting between them. The CDR3 reads CASSLLSGYTF. The CDR3 DNA sequence: TGTGCCAGCAGCTTGTTGAGTGGCTACACCTTC.

The chain uses TRBV28 and TRBJ2-1; 13 bases are shared with TRBD2. Germline trimming cut 5 bases from V and 7 bases from J; bases unmatched to any gene: 8. CDR3 length: 16 amino acids. Germline V gives CDR1 MDHEN, CDR2 SYDVKM. The CDR3 protein is CASSPTGTSGDNEQFF. DNA of the CDR3: TGTGCCAGCAGTCCCACCGGGACTAGCGGGGATAATGAGCAGTTCTTC.

This clone came up a few times. V gene TRBV4-2 combines with J gene TRBJ2-3; D gene uncertain. Looked up from germline, CDR1 is LGHNA and CDR2 is YNFKEQ. Trimming shortened V by 0 bases and J by 7 bases, and 8 bases separated the two germline ends. CDR3 length equals 13 residues. The DNA of the CDR3 is TGTGCCAGCAGCCAAGATGGCGACAATACGCAGTATTTT. Translation gives CASSQDGDNTQYF.

Regarding this clone: Since a much larger clone is just one base distant, this may be a read error. CDR3 sequence (DNA): TGTGCCAGCAGTGAAAGGGGAGGGATTGGAAACACCATATATTTT. Protein sequence: CASSERGGIGNTIYF. This chain links TRBV6-1 with TRBJ1-3; TRBD1 is a possible D gene (5 bases). Trimming took 2 bases from V and 3 from J, leaving 11 bases between them. Germline CDR1 reads MNHNS; CDR2 reads SASEGT. CDR3 length: 15 residues.

The chain employs TRBV9 and TRBJ1-3; a weak D match, TRBD1 (5 bases). There are 14 residues in the CDR3. Germline V lookup: CDR1 SGDLS, CDR2 YYNGEE. Deletions cut 2 bases from V and 2 bases from J, with 8 bases between. CDR3 region: CASSVGPAGNTIYF. The DNA of the CDR3 is TGTGCCAGCAGCGTGGGGCCGGCTGGAAACACCATATATTTT.

The V gene is TRBV28, the J gene TRBJ2-7, with D perhaps TRBD2 (5 bases). The length of the CDR3 is 14 residues. In germline, CDR1 is MDHEN, CDR2 SYDVKM. V was cut by 3 bases and J by 2 bases, with 11 bases left in between. The CDR3 protein is CASSFTPGTYEQYF. The CDR3 bases are TGTGCCAGCAGTTTCACCCCGGGGACCTACGAGCAGTACTTC.

The chain is built from TRBV7-9 and TRBJ1-2, with 10 bases lining up with TRBD1. The germline V gene encodes CDR1 SEHNR and CDR2 FQNEAQ (reference sequence). Trimming cost V 5 bases and J 6 bases; bases outside gene matches: 6. The CDR3 covers 14 residues. The CDR3 DNA reads TGTGCCAGCAGCCGGGACAGGGGATTGGATGGCTACACCTTC. Translating it yields CASSRDRGLDGYTF.

The chain carries TRBV27 and TRBJ2-2, with D possibly being TRBD1 (6 bases). Trimming took off 6 bases at V and 7 bases at J, with 15 bases between the two ends. This CDR3 has 14 residues. The germline V gene has CDR1 MNHEY and CDR2 SMNVEV (reference sequence). The CDR3 here is CASRQGLSHGELFF. The CDR3 bases are TGTGCCAGCAGACAGGGTTTGAGCCACGGGGAGCTGTTTTTT.

The V and J genes are TRBV7-9 and TRBJ1-2; D not certain. The CDR3 is 15 amino acids. Germline lookup yields CDR1 SEHNR and CDR2 FQNEAQ (reference sequence). Trimming cost V 5 bases and J 0 bases, with 13 bases left between them. The CDR3 spells CASSTEGRANYGYTF. CDR3 in DNA: TGTGCCAGCAGCACCGAGGGTAGGGCTAACTATGGCTACACCTTC.

This chain uses TRBV5-8 with TRBJ1-2, with 7 nucleotides matching TRBD1. The J segment lost 5 bases and the V segment lost 0 bases, leaving 7 bases of the junction unmatched. The CDR3 totals 15 residues. The germline V gene has CDR1 SGHTS and CDR2 YDEGEE. Here the CDR3 DNA reads TGTGCCAGCAGCTTGGGCGGGACAGAGCGTTATGGCTACACCTTC. Protein: CASSLGGTERYGYTF.

This chain uses TRBV10-3 with TRBJ1-3; 7 positions agree with TRBD1. The CDR3 runs to 15 residues. With V trimmed by 3 bases and J by 0 bases, 2 bases remained unmatched. Germline CDR1 and CDR2: ENHRY and SYGVKD. The CDR3 protein is CAISDPGGSGNTIYF. CDR3 nucleotides: TGTGCCATCAGTGACCCAGGGGGCTCTGGAAACACCATATATTTT.

The J gene is TRBJ1-4, the V gene TRBV13; D remains ambiguous. V lost 1 base, J lost 2 bases, and 17 bases lay in between. The CDR3 has 18 residues. The germline V gene has CDR1 PRHDT and CDR2 FYEKMQ (reference sequence). CDR3 nucleotide sequence: TGTGCCAGCAGCTTAGCGGGCGGGGTATGGTCGACTAATGAAAAACTGTTTTTT. Its translation: CASSLAGGVWSTNEKLFF.

This clone was detected once. The chain is built from TRBV6-6 and TRBJ1-2; 10 bases map to TRBD1. This CDR3 is 14 amino acids long. Looked up from germline, CDR1 is MNHNY and CDR2 is SVGAGI (reference sequence). V was pared by 7 bases and J by 6 bases, with 8 bases of the junction left unmatched. The CDR3 nucleotides are TGTGCCAGCAAATCCCCGGACAGGGGGAATGGCTACACCTTC. This sequence encodes CASKSPDRGNGYTF.

The V call is TRBV19, the J call TRBJ1-2, with TRBD1 identical over 10 bases. CDR1 LNHDA and CDR2 SQIVND come from the germline V gene (reference sequence). The length of the CDR3 is 14 residues. The J segment lost 7 bases and the V segment lost 7 bases, leaving 9 bases of the junction unmatched. CDR3 region: CASNSPGQGSGYTF. CDR3 DNA sequence: TGTGCCAGTAACTCTCCGGGACAGGGGTCTGGCTACACCTTC.

This sequence joins TRBV12-3 or TRBV12-4 and TRBJ1-4; a possible D gene is TRBD1 (6 bases). The CDR3 contains 13 residues. V was pared by 5 bases and J by 5 bases, with 9 bases between. The CDR3 nucleotides are TGTGCCAGCAGTCTCGGACAGAATGAAAAACTGTTTTTT. Protein sequence: CASSLGQNEKLFF.

The sample holds one count of this clone. This sequence joins TRBV6-6 and TRBJ1-2; 9 bases align to TRBD1. The V gene's germline CDR1 is MNHNY and CDR2 SVGAGI (reference sequence). The CDR3 is 16 residues long. Unmatched junction bases numbered 12, after V lost 6 bases and J lost 4 bases. DNA for the CDR3: TGTGCCAGCAGGCGAAAGACAGGGGGGGTTAGCTATGGCTACACCTTC. Translating it yields CASRRKTGGVSYGYTF.

The V call is TRBV18, the J call TRBJ1-2; no definite D call. Trimming took 0 bases from V and 7 from J, leaving 12 bases between them. The germline gives CDR1 KGHSH, CDR2 LQKENI. The length of the CDR3 is 14 residues. CDR3 in DNA: TGTGCCAGCTCACCACCGGTGGCGGGTGCTGGCTACACCTTC. Its translation is CASSPPVAGAGYTF.

The chain is built from TRBV5-6 and TRBJ1-3, with D unresolved. Trimming took 1 base from V and 3 from J, leaving 8 bases between them. This CDR3 spans 14 amino acids. Germline CDR1 reads SGHDT; CDR2 reads YYEEEE. As DNA, the CDR3 is TGTGCCAGCAGCTTGAAGAGGGTTGGAAACACCATATATTTT. It yields the protein CASSLKRVGNTIYF.

This chain connects TRBV4-2 to TRBJ1-2, with TRBD1 as a possible D gene (6 bases). CDR1 is LGHNA, CDR2 YNFKEQ, per germline. This CDR3 is 17 amino acids long. Trimming removed 2 bases from V and 2 bases from J, with 18 bases in between. CDR3 amino acids: CASSQNPSGTQNYGYTF. CDR3 sequence (DNA): TGTGCCAGCAGCCAAAACCCCTCCGGGACACAGAACTATGGCTACACCTTC.

The V call is TRBV20-1, the J call TRBJ2-4, with D perhaps matching TRBD2 (6 bases). V lost 6 bases and J lost 8, with 11 bases in between. This CDR3 is 11 amino acids long. CDR1 is DFQATT and CDR2 is SNEGSKA in the germline V gene (reference sequence). The CDR3 region is CSATRGDIQYF. In nucleotides, the CDR3 is TGCAGTGCGACTAGAGGGGACATTCAGTACTTC.

This clone was seen repeatedly, ten times or more. The CDR3 protein is CASLGRGVDNEQFF. The CDR3 DNA is TGTGCCAGTCTCGGGCGGGGGGTGGACAATGAGCAGTTCTTC. The V gene is TRBV6-6, the J gene TRBJ2-1, with 8 bases lining up with TRBD2. The J segment lost 5 bases and the V segment lost 9 bases, leaving 9 bases of the junction unmatched. CDR1 and CDR2 (germline): MNHNY, SVGAGI (reference sequence). The CDR3 runs 14 residues.

The rearrangement joins TRBV13 to TRBJ2-7, with 7 bases matching TRBD1. J was trimmed by 7 bases and V by 6 bases; bases with no gene match: 12. Germline V gene data show CDR1 as PRHDT and CDR2 as FYEKMQ (reference sequence). The CDR3 runs 14 residues. The CDR3 protein is CASRRFDRAREQYF. CDR3 DNA: TGTGCCAGCAGACGTTTCGACAGGGCGCGGGAGCAGTACTTC.

The chain joins TRBV5-4 to TRBJ1-1, with D unclear. Trimming cost V 0 bases and J 5 bases, with 8 bases left between them. Germline CDR1 SGHNT, CDR2 YYREEE (reference sequence). This CDR3 is built from 13 residues. CDR3 in amino acids: CASSLDPGTEAFF. CDR3 bases: TGTGCCAGCAGCTTGGATCCGGGGACTGAAGCTTTCTTT. Combining the CDR3 with reference TRBV5-4 and TRBJ1-1 gives the whole variable domain ETGVTQSPTHLIKTRGQQVTLRCSSQSGHNTVSWYQQALGQGPQFIFQYYREEENGRGNFPPRFSGLQFPNYSSELNVNALELDDSALYLCASSLDPGTEAFFGQGTRLTVV.

The chain combines TRBV29-1 with TRBJ1-1; no reliable D call. V lost 2 bases and J lost 0, with 7 bases in between. The CDR3 consists of 13 residues. Germline-derived CDR1 and CDR2 are SQVTM and ANQGSEA. In nucleotides, the CDR3 is TGCAGCGTTGAACCCAGAATGAACACTGAAGCTTTCTTT. Translation gives CSVEPRMNTEAFF.